The source of this T cell receptor beta chain is a study of CD8 T cells in Susac syndrome. RNA amounts of roughly 0.5 to 1 ug underwent reverse transcription with random hexamers. TCRdb re-analysed the immunoSEQ multiplex PCR reads in MiXCR, keeping a single row per CDR3 protein. The sample contains tens of thousands of distinct CDR3 sequences, 90% to 97% of which appear only once. From germline, CDR1 is SGHTA and CDR2 FQGNSA. This CDR3 region has 14 residues. As regards this clonotype: The junction differs from germline at one of its ends, possibly a read error.

The receptor was derived from a human donor with Susac syndrome. The chain uses TRBV7-2 and TRBJ2-7; the D gene is possibly TRBD2 (6 bases). Specimen: CD8+ T cells from PBMCs. CDR3 DNA sequence: TGTGCCAGCAGTTTAGTCGGGAGTAGGTACGAGCAGTACTTC. Residues: CASSLVGSRYEQYF.